The TCR beta chain under discussion was sequenced for a study of T cells in Graves' hyperthyroidism and ophthalmopathy. The sample holds a few counts of this clonotype. Antigen unknown. Patients showing uncontrolled infection, other autoimmune disease, pregnancy or lactation were ineligible. It was roughly 10 ml of fresh peripheral blood that supplied the PBMCs. TCR beta CDR3 sequences were amplified from RNA transcripts. During a first-round RT-PCR of the TCR CDR3, the HTBI primer set was used. MiXCR, applied by TCRdb to the multiplex PCR reads, yields one record per CDR3 protein. The data show 270,000 or so distinct CDR3 sequences, less than 30% seen once. Germline trimming cut 6 bases from V and 4 bases from J; bases unmatched to any gene: 8. This CDR3 has 15 residues. Study conclusions and caveats: Most clonotypes expanded in the thyroid (above 0.001) were also present in blood.

This TCR was sampled from a man aged 35-49 years with Graves' hyperthyroidism that later progressed to Graves' ophthalmopathy. The chain recombines TRBV12-3 or TRBV12-4 with TRBJ2-5, with 10 bases fitting TRBD2. The sequenced sample was blood. CDR3 coding DNA: TGTGCCAGCAGACCACATGCTAGCGGGAGAGAGACCCAGTACTTC. This gives the protein CASRPHASGRETQYF.